This T cell receptor beta chain was identified in a study of siplizumab effects on memory and regulatory T cells. Study-level points and caveats: Controls showed an average of around 28% Treg-derived mappable alloreactive CD4+ clones, while siplizumab showed about 69%. In siplizumab cultures, the suppressive function of proliferating Tregs remained unconfirmed. The alloresponse seemed to draw substantially on naive T cells, which appeared more diverse than memory cells.

With regard to this clone: Its target is not known.

V was cut by 8 bases and J by 3 bases, with 10 bases left in between. This CDR3 has 12 residues. CDR1 and CDR2 (germline): MRHNA, SNTAGT. Approximately 10^5 TCR templates per sample were assayed. Assay: immunoSEQ multiplex PCR; the TCRdb copy retains only in-frame clones and omits some. The repertoire includes about 91,000 clones, more than 85% of them detected once, and 5.5% to 7.5% sits in the top ten. V is TRBV6-4 and J is TRBJ1-1, with D perhaps matching TRBD1 (5 bases). Specimen: CD8+ T cells sorted from blood. This clonotype was sampled from a human donor in good health. The CDR3 here is CASLRGDTEAFF. CDR3 nucleotides: TGTGCCAGCCTGCGAGGGGACACTGAAGCTTTCTTT.